The 27 T cell receptor beta chains given below trace back to one sample, sequenced in a study of T cells in Graves' hyperthyroidism and ophthalmopathy. Authors of the study amplified TCR beta CDR3 regions from RNA transcripts. Researchers ran a first-round RT-PCR on the TCR CDR3 using the HTBI primer set. TCRdb re-called the multiplex PCR reads with MiXCR, one entry per CDR3 protein. Of roughly 260,000 distinct CDR3 sequences in the sample, about 15% were seen once. The sequenced sample consisted of blood. The source of these receptors is a woman aged 35 to 49 with Graves' hyperthyroidism that later progressed to Graves' ophthalmopathy.

This chain joins TRBV9 and TRBJ1-4, with D tentatively TRBD1 (5 bases). V dropped 4 bases and J dropped 3 bases, with 13 bases sitting between them. Germline values: CDR1 SGDLS, CDR2 YYNGEE. The CDR3 spans 15 residues. The CDR3 region has the DNA TGTGCCAGCAGCTCCCCAGGGACGGCTAATGAAAAACTGTTTTTT. This encodes CASSSPGTANEKLFF. The full variable domain, in which reference TRBV9 and TRBJ1-4 provide the parts outside the CDR3, is DSGVTQTPKHLITATGQRVTLRCSPRSGDLSVYWYQQSLDQGLQFLIQYYNGEERAKGNILERFSAQQFPDLHSELNLSSLELGDSALYFCASSSPGTANEKLFFGSGTQLSVL.

At least ten counts were recorded for this clonotype. The chain couples TRBV10-3 to TRBJ2-5; 14 nucleotides line up with TRBD2. The CDR3 has 16 amino acids. J gave up 4 bases and V 6 bases, and 7 bases lay outside the gene matches. Germline loops: CDR1 ENHRY, CDR2 SYGVKD. The CDR3 here is CAISPGLAGGPETQYF. In nucleotides, the CDR3 is TGTGCCATCAGCCCCGGACTAGCGGGAGGCCCAGAGACCCAGTACTTC.

The gene calls are TRBV3-1 and TRBJ2-5; TRBD1 agrees at 8 bases. Germline assignment: CDR1 LGHDT and CDR2 YNNKEL (reference sequence). V shed 0 bases and J 2 bases; nucleotides not matched to a gene: 5. The CDR3 extends over 16 amino acids. The CDR3 protein is CASSQDDRGLQETQYF. The CDR3 DNA reads as TGTGCCAGCAGCCAAGATGACAGGGGTCTGCAAGAGACCCAGTACTTC.

The chain links TRBV2 to TRBJ1-1, with D perhaps TRBD1 (5 bases). Germline V CDR1 and CDR2: SNHLY, FYNNEI. V gave up 7 bases and J gave up 6 bases, with 15 bases separating them. The CDR3 sequence is 13 residues long. Here the CDR3 reads CASNGAPQAEAFF. CDR3 DNA sequence: TGTGCCAGCAATGGGGCCCCGCAGGCTGAAGCTTTCTTT.

The sample holds many counts of this clonotype. This chain connects TRBV27 to TRBJ1-2; D gene ambiguous. The germline V gene encodes CDR1 MNHEY and CDR2 SMNVEV (reference sequence). The CDR3 runs 12 residues. V lost 6 bases to trimming and J lost 5 bases, with 10 bases between them. The CDR3 loop is CASRSTHYGYTF. The CDR3 DNA reads TGTGCCAGCAGGTCGACTCATTATGGCTACACCTTC.

Ten or more counts support this clonotype. This CDR3 reads CASSETSGFTDTQYF. In nucleotides, the CDR3 is TGTGCCAGCAGCGAGACTAGCGGGTTCACAGATACGCAGTATTTT. This chain uses TRBV2 with TRBJ2-3, with TRBD2 identical over 10 bases. The CDR3 spans 15 residues. Germline CDR1 and CDR2: SNHLY and FYNNEI. With 6 bases clipped from V and 2 bases from J, the junction kept 5 bases outside the gene matches.

Only a few counts were recorded for this clonotype. The chain employs TRBV2 and TRBJ2-5, with no clear D. The CDR3 covers 15 residues. Germline V lookup: CDR1 SNHLY, CDR2 FYNNEI. V lost 1 base and J lost 2, with 11 bases in between. The chain's CDR3 is CASSEERGQQETQYF. CDR3 DNA sequence: TGTGCCAGCAGTGAAGAAAGAGGTCAACAAGAGACCCAGTACTTC.

This clonotype was seen more than once but under ten times. The chain recombines TRBV7-8 with TRBJ1-1; D remains ambiguous. The germline gives CDR1 SGHVS, CDR2 FQNEAQ. The V gene lost 1 base and the J gene lost 0 bases, with 9 bases spanning the gap. CDR3 size: 15 residues. This CDR3 is CASSLDFVVNTEAFF. DNA of the CDR3: TGTGCCAGCAGCTTAGATTTTGTGGTGAACACTGAAGCTTTCTTT.

This clonotype appeared many times. The V call is TRBV28, the J call TRBJ1-5, with a tentative D call TRBD1 (6 bases). Germline values: CDR1 MDHEN, CDR2 SYDVKM. The CDR3 spans 15 residues. V lost 3 bases and J 0 bases, leaving 9 bases between the germline ends. DNA of the CDR3: TGTGCCAGCAGTTTGATACAGGGTAGCAATCAGCCCCAGCATTTT. This translates into CASSLIQGSNQPQHF.

Many counts were recorded for this clonotype. The rearrangement uses TRBV6-5 and TRBJ2-7, with D uncertain. The CDR3 length is 17 residues. V lost 1 base, J lost 1 base, and 17 bases lay in between. Germline V gene data show CDR1 as MNHEY and CDR2 as SVGAGI. The CDR3 here is CASSYLSRPSESYEQYF. Here the CDR3 DNA reads TGTGCCAGCAGTTACTTAAGCCGGCCCAGCGAGTCCTACGAGCAGTACTTC.

This clonotype was found once. A much larger clonotype is one base distant, so this may be a read error. The chain couples TRBV15 to TRBJ2-7, with unresolved D. This CDR3 is 12 amino acids long. CDR1 is LNHNV and CDR2 is YYDKDF in the germline V gene (reference sequence). CDR3 amino acids: CATSRDLYVQYF. The CDR3 region has the DNA TGTGCCACCAGCAGAGATCTCTACGTGCAGTACTTC.

This clonotype was counted ten times or more. The chain joins TRBV20-1 to TRBJ2-7; 9 nucleotides match TRBD1. The ends lost 7 bases at V and 5 bases at J; junction bases unmatched: 9. The CDR3 loop spans 13 amino acids. The germline gives CDR1 DFQATT, CDR2 SNEGSKA (reference sequence). CDR3 sequence reads: CSVGRDRVHEQYF. The CDR3 DNA follows: TGCAGTGTCGGCCGGGACAGGGTCCACGAGCAGTACTTC.

As to this clonotype: The junction and the germline gene differ at one end; a read error may be behind it. The chain is built from TRBV7-2 and TRBJ2-3, with D possibly matching TRBD2 (6 bases). The CDR3 runs 18 residues. Germline V lookup: CDR1 SGHTA, CDR2 FQGNSA. The CDR3 DNA sequence: TGTGCCGGCAGCCAAACTTTTGGACTACCGGGGAACACAGATACGCAGTATTTT. As protein: CAGSQTFGLPGNTDTQYF.

This chain joins TRBV28 and TRBJ1-1, with D hard to call. The germline V and J ends were trimmed by 2 bases and 7 bases, with 11 bases remaining between them. The CDR3 is made up of 13 amino acids. From germline, CDR1 is MDHEN and CDR2 SYDVKM. The CDR3 region is CASSLRVYSEAFF. The CDR3 nucleotides are TGTGCCAGCAGTTTACGGGTGTACAGTGAAGCTTTCTTT.

At least ten counts were recorded for this clonotype. This chain joins TRBV28 and TRBJ1-5; no clear D gene. CDR1 MDHEN and CDR2 SYDVKM come from the germline V gene. The CDR3 extends over 15 amino acids. V was trimmed by 1 base and J by 0 bases, leaving 7 bases between them. Written as DNA, the CDR3 is TGTGCCAGCAGTTTATTCAGATATAGCAATCAGCCCCAGCATTTT. The encoded protein is CASSLFRYSNQPQHF.

About this clonotype itself: A much more abundant neighbour one base away suggests this may be a read error. The CDR3 DNA reads as TGTGCCGGCAGTTTATATCACTCTAACAATGAGCAGTTCTTC. Protein sequence: CAGSLYHSNNEQFF. The genes are TRBV28 and TRBJ2-1; no firm D call. CDR3 length equals 14 residues. Germline values: CDR1 MDHEN, CDR2 SYDVKM.

This clonotype showed up just a few times. V usage is TRBV9 and J usage is TRBJ2-3, with D tentatively TRBD1 or TRBD2 (6 bases each). CDR1 is SGDLS and CDR2 is YYNGEE in the germline V gene. V shed 3 bases and J shed 2 bases, with 16 bases lying between them. The CDR3 covers 16 residues. The CDR3 nucleotides are TGTGCCAGCAGCGACCCCCCCCGGGGGCTCACAGATACGCAGTATTTT. Its translation: CASSDPPRGLTDTQYF.

V usage is TRBV6-1 and J usage is TRBJ2-3; 14 bases match TRBD2. CDR1 and CDR2 (germline): MNHNS, SASEGT. V shed 7 bases and J 3 bases; nucleotides not matched to a gene: 6. This CDR3 has 16 amino acids. The CDR3 region is CASTGLAGEGTDTQYF. The CDR3 DNA reads as TGTGCCAGCACGGGACTAGCGGGAGAAGGGACAGATACGCAGTATTTT.

This clonotype occurred many times. The chain uses TRBV15 and TRBJ2-1, with D hard to call. The germline V and J ends were trimmed by 0 bases and 7 bases, with 16 bases remaining between them. The CDR3 has 16 amino acids. CDR1 is LNHNV, CDR2 YYDKDF, per germline (reference sequence). The CDR3: CATSRERRLSGNEQFF. The CDR3 nucleotides read TGTGCCACCAGCAGAGAAAGGCGGTTATCGGGTAATGAGCAGTTCTTC.

At least ten counts were recorded for this clonotype. The rearrangement uses TRBV9 and TRBJ1-2, with 9 bases that match TRBD1. CDR3 length: 15 amino acids. The V gene end was trimmed by 3 bases and the J gene end by 4 bases; junction bases not matched to a gene: 7. Germline V CDR1 and CDR2: SGDLS, YYNGEE. The CDR3 protein is CASSATGTGLYGYTF. The CDR3 nucleotides are TGTGCCAGCAGCGCTACCGGGACAGGGCTCTATGGCTACACCTTC.

The rearrangement joins TRBV5-1 to TRBJ2-1; 11 nucleotides agree with TRBD1. Germline trimming cut 4 bases from V and 7 bases from J; bases unmatched to any gene: 13. The CDR3 runs to 17 residues. Looked up from germline, CDR1 is SGHRS and CDR2 is YFSETQ. CDR3 DNA sequence: TGCGCCAGCAGCCCTAATTCGGACAGGGGGCGCAGGAATGAGCAGTTCTTC. It codes for CASSPNSDRGRRNEQFF. The whole variable domain, remainder taken from reference TRBV5-1 and TRBJ2-1, is KAGVTQTPRYLIKTRGQQVTLSCSPISGHRSVSWYQQTPGQGLQFLFEYFSETQRNKGNFPGRFSGRQFSNSRSEMNVSTLELGDSALYLCASSPNSDRGRRNEQFFGPGTRLTVL.

Many counts were recorded for this clonotype. The chain has TRBV29-1 and TRBJ2-3; no reliable D call. The CDR3 totals 10 residues. In germline, CDR1 is SQVTM, CDR2 ANQGSEA. The V end lost 8 bases, the J end lost 1 base, and 4 bases lay between the germline ends. In DNA, the CDR3 is TGCAGCCAAGGCACAGATACGCAGTATTTT. Translating it yields CSQGTDTQYF.

This clonotype was observed at least ten times. The chain employs TRBV20-1 and TRBJ2-2, with 8 bases identical to TRBD2. Germline lookup yields CDR1 DFQATT and CDR2 SNEGSKA (reference sequence). V gave up 6 bases and J gave up 2 bases; unmatched junction bases: 8. This CDR3 has 15 residues. The CDR3 DNA sequence: TGCAGTGCCCCGGGGGGGCTTCATAACACCGGGGAGCTGTTTTTT. Translating gives CSAPGGLHNTGELFF.

This clonotype came up many times. The chain links TRBV10-3 to TRBJ2-7, with 9 bases that match TRBD1. V lost 5 bases, J lost 6 bases, and 11 bases stayed unmatched. Germline lookup yields CDR1 ENHRY and CDR2 SYGVKD. The CDR3 totals 15 residues. The CDR3 sequence is CAISNRDRVEGEQYF. For the CDR3, the DNA is TGTGCCATCAGTAACCGGGACAGGGTCGAGGGCGAGCAGTACTTC.

This clonotype was recorded many times. The chain employs TRBV28 and TRBJ2-7; no firm D call. The ends were cut back, 5 bases at V and 4 bases at J, with 6 bases in the middle. The germline V gene encodes CDR1 MDHEN and CDR2 SYDVKM. This CDR3 has 11 amino acids. CDR3 residues: CASSIGYEQYF. Written as DNA, the CDR3 is TGTGCCAGCAGTATTGGTTACGAGCAGTACTTC.

This clonotype has ten or more counts. The chain employs TRBV2 and TRBJ2-7, with 8 bases aligning to TRBD1. Per the germline V gene, CDR1 is SNHLY and CDR2 is FYNNEI. The V and J ends lost 6 bases and 3 bases, in that order; junction bases with no gene match: 7. The CDR3 covers 14 residues. As DNA, the CDR3 is TGTGCCAGCAGGGGGACAGGAGAGGGCTACGAGCAGTACTTC. This codes for CASRGTGEGYEQYF.

This clonotype was detected ten times or more. The rearrangement joins TRBV30 to TRBJ2-3, with no clear D. Trimming removed 3 bases at V and 4 bases at J, with 5 bases between. The CDR3 length is 11 residues. The germline V gene has CDR1 GTSNPN and CDR2 SVGIG (reference sequence). This CDR3 is CAWRRSDTQYF. The CDR3 nucleotides read TGTGCCTGGAGGAGGTCAGATACGCAGTATTTT.